The rows below give T cell receptor beta chains drawn from one sample of a study of shared clonotypes between healthy human individuals. The table came from immunoSEQ multiplex PCR; TCRdb's copy has only in-frame clones and leaves some out. The data hold 650,000 to 700,000 clones, with less than 95% observed a single time. Sequenced input: memory CD8+ T cells from PBMCs. The receptor source for this set is a man aged 18 to 29 in good health. Some clones in this sample may be carry-over from other donors' samples. Each CDR3 is given with its conserved first and last residue.

>TRBJ2-1|15|TRBV21-1
CASSIRDRVRYEQFF
>TRBJ2-7|12|TRBV6-6
CASSYGTYEQYF
>TRBJ1-3|16|TRBV30
CAWSRGVGASGNTIYF
>TRBJ1-5|13|TRBV4-1
CASSQGEPGPQHF
>TRBJ1-2|16|TRBV27
CASSLGTGEFWDGYTF
>TRBJ2-1|17|TRBV28
CASIPRLWQPSLNEQFF
>TRBJ1-4|14|TRBV28
CASSNFRGGEKLFF
>TRBJ2-3|14|TRBV13
CASSPRELTDTQYF
>TRBJ1-1|14|TRBV9
CASSSRGKSTEAFF
>TRBJ2-7|16|TRBV5-1
CASSPDADGPWVGQYF
>TRBJ2-1|16|TRBV15
CATSRDDRGPGNEQFF
>TRBJ2-1|16|TRBV7-6
CASSPRGLAGNNEQFF
>TRBJ2-5|16|TRBV4-1
CASSQEGLAGGETQYF
>TRBJ2-1|13|TRBV6-6
CASSYLFSNEQFF
>TRBJ2-1|16|TRBV11-3
CASSFGLAGSSNEQFF
>TRBJ2-7|15|TRBV7-8
CASSPLAGGPGEQYF
>TRBJ1-1|12|TRBV5-1
CASSLANGEAFF
>TRBJ2-5|21|TRBV21-1
CASSKERRQATSAKSQETQYF
>TRBJ1-5|15|TRBV10-2
CASSEQSPYNQPQHF
>TRBJ1-2|10|TRBV7-2
CASSAVGSTF
>TRBJ1-1|14|TRBV28
CATLRPLNSTEAFF
>TRBJ1-1|13|TRBV28
CASTRAGDTEAFF
>TRBJ2-7|15|TRBV4-1
CASSQGQGETYEQYF
>TRBJ2-7|11|TRBV5-6
CASSLVNEQYF